This record covers a single TCR beta chain. Its antigen is not identified. The data stem from a study of CXCR3-negative and CXCR3-positive naive CD8 T cells. UMI labels and 5' RACE were used to prepare the TRB cDNA libraries. TCRdb reworked the 5' RACE reads into one entry per CDR3 protein, no DNA. The sample totals 80,000 to 100,000 distinct CDR3 sequences. This CDR3 is 14 amino acids long. Notes on the study in general: Fresh PBMCs served for most assays, and CXCR3 expression fell partially after cryopreservation. Hydrophobicity of TRB CDR3s was greater in CXCR3-positive naive cells than in CXCR3-negative naive cells. Both naive subsets showed comparably high diversity, and memory CD8+ cells showed much lower diversity.

Among CD8+ T cells, naive ones were CD45RO-CCR7+CD27+CD95-. This receptor was taken from a human donor in good health. Some clones in this sample may be carry-over from other donors' samples. The chain uses TRBV23-1 and TRBJ1-5. TRBV23-1 is treated as an ORF (open reading frame) with a function not yet certain. Sequences were obtained from naive CXCR3+ CD8+ T cells from blood. Subset noted: CD45RO-CCR7+CD27+CD95- naive CD8+ T cells expressing CXCR3 (TNR3+). CDR3 residues: CASSSVDGFQPQHF.